The text below deals with one T cell receptor beta chain. Its antigen is not identified. Produced via immunoSEQ multiplex PCR; TCRdb's table is partial and in-frame only. The top ten hold under 1.2% of the sample, which has roughly 73,000 clones, approximately 80% seen once. V lost 4 bases, J lost 5 bases, and 7 bases stayed unmatched. The CDR3 spans 15 residues. CDR1 is SGHDT, CDR2 YYEEEE, per germline. These data originate in a study of OX40 agonist ivuxolimab in advanced cancers. Whole-study findings and limits: CD8+ T cells showed, on average, more clonal expansion than CD4+ cells.

If patients had autoimmune disease history or systemic immunosuppression, they were excluded. V gene TRBV5-6 combines with J gene TRBJ1-5, with 9 positions matching TRBD1. This material consisted of CD4+ or CD8+ T cells sorted from blood, taken in a trial of the OX40 agonist ivuxolimab. This sequence originates from an adult with an advanced solid tumor such as melanoma, head and neck, liver or kidney cancer. The CDR3 bases are TGTGCCAGCAGCCGACGGGACAGGGTCTATCAGCCCCAGCATTTT. Amino acids: CASSRRDRVYQPQHF.